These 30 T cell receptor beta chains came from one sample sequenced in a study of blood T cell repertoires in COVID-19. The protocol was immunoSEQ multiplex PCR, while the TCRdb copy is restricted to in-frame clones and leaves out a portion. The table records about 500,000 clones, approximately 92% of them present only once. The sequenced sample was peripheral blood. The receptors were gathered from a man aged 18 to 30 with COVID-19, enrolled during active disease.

This CDR3 is CASSATGGIAGELFF. The CDR3 coding sequence is TGTGCCAGCAGTGCGACAGGGGGAATCGCCGGGGAGCTGTTTTTT. The chain is built from TRBV27 and TRBJ2-2; 9 bases are a match to TRBD1. V gave up 5 bases and J gave up 6 bases; unmatched junction bases: 7. CDR3 length: 15 residues. The germline V gene encodes CDR1 MNHEY and CDR2 SMNVEV (reference sequence).

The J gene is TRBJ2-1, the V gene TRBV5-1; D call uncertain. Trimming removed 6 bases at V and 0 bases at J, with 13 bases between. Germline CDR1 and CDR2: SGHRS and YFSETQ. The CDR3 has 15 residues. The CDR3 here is CASTPRSSSYNEQFF. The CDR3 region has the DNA TGCGCCAGCACCCCGAGGTCTAGCTCCTACAATGAGCAGTTCTTC.

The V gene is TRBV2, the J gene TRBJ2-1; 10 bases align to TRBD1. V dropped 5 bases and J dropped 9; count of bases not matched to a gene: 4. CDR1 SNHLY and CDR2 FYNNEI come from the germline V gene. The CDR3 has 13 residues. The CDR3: CASSRDRGSEQFF. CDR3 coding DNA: TGTGCCAGCAGTCGGGACAGGGGCTCTGAGCAGTTCTTC. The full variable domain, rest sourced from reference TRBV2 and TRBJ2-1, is EPEVTQTPSHQVTQMGQEVILRCVPISNHLYFYWYRQILGQKVEFLVSFYNNEISEKSEIFDDQFSVERPDGSNFTLKIRSTKLEDSAMYFCASSRDRGSEQFFGPGTRLTVL.

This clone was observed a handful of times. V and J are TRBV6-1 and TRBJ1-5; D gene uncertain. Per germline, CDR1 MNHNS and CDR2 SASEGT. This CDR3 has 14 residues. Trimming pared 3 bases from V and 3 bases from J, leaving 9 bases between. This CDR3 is CASSDQALNQPQHF. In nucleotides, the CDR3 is TGTGCCAGCAGTGATCAGGCACTCAATCAGCCCCAGCATTTT.

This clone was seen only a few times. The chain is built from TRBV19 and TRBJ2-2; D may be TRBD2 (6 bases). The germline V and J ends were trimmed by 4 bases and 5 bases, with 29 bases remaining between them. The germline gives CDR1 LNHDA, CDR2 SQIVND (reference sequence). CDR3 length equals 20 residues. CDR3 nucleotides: TGTGCCAGTAGTAAGGACGGGGGACCATTCTCACGCGGGTTAACCGGGGAGCTGTTTTTT. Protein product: CASSKDGGPFSRGLTGELFF.

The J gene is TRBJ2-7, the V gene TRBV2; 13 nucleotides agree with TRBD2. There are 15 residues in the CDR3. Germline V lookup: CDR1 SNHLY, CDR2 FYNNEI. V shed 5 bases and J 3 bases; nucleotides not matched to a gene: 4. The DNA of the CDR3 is TGTGCCAGCAGTTCCGGGACTAGCGGGGTCTACGAGCAGTACTTC. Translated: CASSSGTSGVYEQYF.

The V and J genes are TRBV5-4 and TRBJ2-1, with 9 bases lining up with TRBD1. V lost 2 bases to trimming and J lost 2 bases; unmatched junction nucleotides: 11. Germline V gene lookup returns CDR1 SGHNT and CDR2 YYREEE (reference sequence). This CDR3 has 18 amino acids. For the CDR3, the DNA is TGTGCCAGCAGCTTTCCCGGGACAGGGAATCGGGCCTACAATGAGCAGTTCTTC. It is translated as CASSFPGTGNRAYNEQFF.

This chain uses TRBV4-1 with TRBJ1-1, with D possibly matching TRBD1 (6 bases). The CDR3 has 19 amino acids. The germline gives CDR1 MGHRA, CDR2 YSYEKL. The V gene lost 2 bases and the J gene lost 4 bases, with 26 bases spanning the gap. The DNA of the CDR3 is TGCGCCAGCAGCCAAAGACCCCGACGCGTGGGGGGGCTGAGCACTGAAGCTTTCTTT. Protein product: CASSQRPRRVGGLSTEAFF.

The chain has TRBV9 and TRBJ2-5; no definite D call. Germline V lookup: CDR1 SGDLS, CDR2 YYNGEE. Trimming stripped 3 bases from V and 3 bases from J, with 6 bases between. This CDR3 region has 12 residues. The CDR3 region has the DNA TGTGCCAGCAGCGACTTTAAAGAGACCCAGTACTTC. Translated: CASSDFKETQYF.

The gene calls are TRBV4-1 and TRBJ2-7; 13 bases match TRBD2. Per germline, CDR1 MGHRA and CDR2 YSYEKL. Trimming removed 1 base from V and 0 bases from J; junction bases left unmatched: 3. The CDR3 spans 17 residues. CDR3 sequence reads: CASSQGLAGGSSYEQYF. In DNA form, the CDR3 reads TGCGCCAGCAGCCAAGGACTAGCGGGGGGAAGCTCCTACGAGCAGTACTTC.

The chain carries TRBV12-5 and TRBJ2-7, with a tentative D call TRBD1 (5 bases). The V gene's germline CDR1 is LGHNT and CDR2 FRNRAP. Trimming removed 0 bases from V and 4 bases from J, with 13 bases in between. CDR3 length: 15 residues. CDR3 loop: CASGLVGQAGYEQYF. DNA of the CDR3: TGTGCTAGTGGTTTGGTGGGTCAGGCAGGGTACGAGCAGTACTTC.

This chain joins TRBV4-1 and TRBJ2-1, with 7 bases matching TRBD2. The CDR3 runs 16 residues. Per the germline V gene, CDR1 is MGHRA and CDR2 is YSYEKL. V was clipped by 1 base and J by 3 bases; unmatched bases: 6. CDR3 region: CASSQAGGRGYNEQFF. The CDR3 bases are TGCGCCAGCAGCCAAGCCGGTGGGAGGGGCTACAATGAGCAGTTCTTC.

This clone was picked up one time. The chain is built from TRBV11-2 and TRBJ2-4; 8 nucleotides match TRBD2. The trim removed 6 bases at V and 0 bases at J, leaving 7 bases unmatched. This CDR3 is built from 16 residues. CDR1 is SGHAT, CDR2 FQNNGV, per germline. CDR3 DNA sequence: TGTGCCAGCAGGCCCACTAGCGGCGGAGCCAAAAACATTCAGTACTTC. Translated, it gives CASRPTSGGAKNIQYF.

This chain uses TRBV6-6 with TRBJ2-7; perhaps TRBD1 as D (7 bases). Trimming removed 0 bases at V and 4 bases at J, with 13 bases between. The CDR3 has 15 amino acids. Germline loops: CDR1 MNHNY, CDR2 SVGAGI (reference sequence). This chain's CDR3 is CASSYSTGRRYEQYF. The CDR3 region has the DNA TGTGCCAGCAGTTACTCGACAGGGAGGAGGTACGAGCAGTACTTC.

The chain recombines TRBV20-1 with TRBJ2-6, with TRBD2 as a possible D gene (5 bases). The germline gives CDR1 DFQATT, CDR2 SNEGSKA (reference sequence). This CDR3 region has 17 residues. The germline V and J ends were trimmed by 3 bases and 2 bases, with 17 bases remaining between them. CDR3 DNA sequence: TGCAGTGCTAGTTCGAGAGGGAGAGATACTGGGGCCAACGTCCTGACTTTC. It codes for CSASSRGRDTGANVLTF.

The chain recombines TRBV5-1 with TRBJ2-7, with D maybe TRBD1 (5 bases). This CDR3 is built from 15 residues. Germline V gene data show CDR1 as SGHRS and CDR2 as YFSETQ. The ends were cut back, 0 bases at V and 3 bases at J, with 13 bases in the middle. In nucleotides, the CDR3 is TGCGCCAGCAGCTTGGCGGCAGGGAAAGGCTACGAGCAGTACTTC. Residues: CASSLAAGKGYEQYF. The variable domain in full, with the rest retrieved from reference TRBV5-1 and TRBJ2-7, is KAGVTQTPRYLIKTRGQQVTLSCSPISGHRSVSWYQQTPGQGLQFLFEYFSETQRNKGNFPGRFSGRQFSNSRSEMNVSTLELGDSALYLCASSLAAGKGYEQYFGPGTRLTVT.

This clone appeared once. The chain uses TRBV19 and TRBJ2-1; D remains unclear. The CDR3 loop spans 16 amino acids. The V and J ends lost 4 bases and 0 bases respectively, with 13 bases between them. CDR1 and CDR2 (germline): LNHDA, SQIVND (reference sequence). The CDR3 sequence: CASSRYQHSSYNEQFF. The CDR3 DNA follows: TGTGCCAGTAGTAGATATCAGCACAGCTCCTACAATGAGCAGTTCTTC.

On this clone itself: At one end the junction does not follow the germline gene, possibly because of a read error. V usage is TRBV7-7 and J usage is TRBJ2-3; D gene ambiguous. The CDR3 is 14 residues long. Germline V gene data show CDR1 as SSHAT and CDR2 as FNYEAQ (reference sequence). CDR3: CASSLTGGSDTQYF. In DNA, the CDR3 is TGTGCTAGCAGCTTGACTGGTGGCTCGGATACGCAGTATTTT.

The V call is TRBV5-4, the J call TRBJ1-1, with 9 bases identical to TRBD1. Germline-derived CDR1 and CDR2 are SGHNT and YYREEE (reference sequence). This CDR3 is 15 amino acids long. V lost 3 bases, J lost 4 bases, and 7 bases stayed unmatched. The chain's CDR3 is CASSYGDRDFTEAFF. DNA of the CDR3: TGTGCCAGCAGCTACGGGGACAGGGACTTCACTGAAGCTTTCTTT.

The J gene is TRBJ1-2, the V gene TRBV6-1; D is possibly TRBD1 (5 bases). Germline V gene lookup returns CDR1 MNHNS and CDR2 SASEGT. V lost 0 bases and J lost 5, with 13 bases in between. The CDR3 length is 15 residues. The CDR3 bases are TGTGCCAGCAGTGAAGCGCTTCGGGCAGGGTATGGCTACACCTTC. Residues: CASSEALRAGYGYTF.

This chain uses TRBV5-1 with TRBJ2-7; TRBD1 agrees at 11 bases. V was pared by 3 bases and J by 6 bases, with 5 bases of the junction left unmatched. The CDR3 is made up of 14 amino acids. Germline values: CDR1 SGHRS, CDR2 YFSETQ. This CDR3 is CASSYGQGATEQYF. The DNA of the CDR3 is TGCGCCAGCAGCTACGGACAGGGGGCCACCGAGCAGTACTTC.

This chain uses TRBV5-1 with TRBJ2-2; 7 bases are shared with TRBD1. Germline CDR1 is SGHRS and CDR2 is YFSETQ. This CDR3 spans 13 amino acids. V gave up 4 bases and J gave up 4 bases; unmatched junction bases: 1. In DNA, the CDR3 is TGCGCCAGCAGCCGGGACAGCACCGGGGAGCTGTTTTTT. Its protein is CASSRDSTGELFF.

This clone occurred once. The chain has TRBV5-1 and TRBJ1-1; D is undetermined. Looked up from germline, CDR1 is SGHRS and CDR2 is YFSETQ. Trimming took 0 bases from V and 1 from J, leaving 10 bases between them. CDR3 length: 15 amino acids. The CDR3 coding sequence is TGCGCCAGCAGCTTGGGTGACATTAGGAACACTGAAGCTTTCTTT. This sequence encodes CASSLGDIRNTEAFF. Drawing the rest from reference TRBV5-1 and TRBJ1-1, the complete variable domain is KAGVTQTPRYLIKTRGQQVTLSCSPISGHRSVSWYQQTPGQGLQFLFEYFSETQRNKGNFPGRFSGRQFSNSRSEMNVSTLELGDSALYLCASSLGDIRNTEAFFGQGTRLTVV.

In nucleotides, the CDR3 is TGTGCCAGCAGTGATCCGGGACTAGCGGGGGGGCTGGGCAATGAGCAGTTCTTC. Translated: CASSDPGLAGGLGNEQFF. J is TRBJ2-1 and V is TRBV6-1; the match to TRBD2 covers 16 bases. The CDR3 spans 18 residues. J gave up 6 bases and V 3 bases, and 8 bases lay outside the gene matches. From germline, CDR1 is MNHNS and CDR2 SASEGT.

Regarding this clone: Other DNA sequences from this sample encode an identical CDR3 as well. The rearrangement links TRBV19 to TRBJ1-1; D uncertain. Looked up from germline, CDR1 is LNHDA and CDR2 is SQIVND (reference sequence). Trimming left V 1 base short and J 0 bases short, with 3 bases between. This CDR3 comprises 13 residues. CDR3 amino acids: CASSIGMNTEAFF. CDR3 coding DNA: TGTGCCAGTAGTATAGGTATGAACACTGAAGCTTTCTTT. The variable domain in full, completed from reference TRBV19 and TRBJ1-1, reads DGGITQSPKYLFRKEGQNVTLSCEQNLNHDAMYWYRQDPGQGLRLIYYSQIVNDFQKGDIAEGYSVSREKKESFPLTVTSAQKNPTAFYLCASSIGMNTEAFFGQGTRLTVV.

The CDR3 sequence is CASSQGLAGTGELFF. The DNA for the CDR3 is TGTGCCAGCAGCCAAGGACTAGCGGGCACCGGGGAGCTGTTTTTT. The chain joins TRBV11-2 to TRBJ2-2, with 11 positions matching TRBD2. The junction had 3 bases not matched to a gene; V was cut back by 5 bases and J by 4 bases. The CDR3 has 15 amino acids. Germline values: CDR1 SGHAT, CDR2 FQNNGV. The complete variable domain, with remaining parts taken from reference TRBV11-2 and TRBJ2-2, reads EAGVAQSPRYKIIEKRQSVAFWCNPISGHATLYWYQQILGQGPKLLIQFQNNGVVDDSQLPKDRFSAERLKGVDSTLKIQPAKLEDSAVYLCASSQGLAGTGELFFGEGSRLTVL.

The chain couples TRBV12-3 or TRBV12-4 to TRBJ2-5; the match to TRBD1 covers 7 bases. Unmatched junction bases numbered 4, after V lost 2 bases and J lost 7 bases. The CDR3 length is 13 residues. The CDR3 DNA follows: TGTGCCAGCAGTTTAAGACAGGGCACGACCCAGTACTTC. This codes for CASSLRQGTTQYF.

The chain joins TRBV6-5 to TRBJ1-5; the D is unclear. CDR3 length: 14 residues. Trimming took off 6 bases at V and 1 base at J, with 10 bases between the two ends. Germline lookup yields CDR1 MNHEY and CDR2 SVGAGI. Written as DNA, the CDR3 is TGTGCCAGCAGGAGGCCCGGGAGCAATCAGCCCCAGCATTTT. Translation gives CASRRPGSNQPQHF.

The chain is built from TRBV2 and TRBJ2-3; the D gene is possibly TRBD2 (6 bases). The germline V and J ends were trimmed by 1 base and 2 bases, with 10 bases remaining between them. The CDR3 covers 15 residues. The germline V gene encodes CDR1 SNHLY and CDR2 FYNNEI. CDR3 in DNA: TGTGCCAGCAGTGAAGATGCGGGGCCCACAGATACGCAGTATTTT. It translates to CASSEDAGPTDTQYF.

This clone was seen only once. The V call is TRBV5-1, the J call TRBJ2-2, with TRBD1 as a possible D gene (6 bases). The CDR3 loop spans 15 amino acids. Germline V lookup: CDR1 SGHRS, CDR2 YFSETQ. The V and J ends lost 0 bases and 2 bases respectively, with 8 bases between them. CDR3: CASSLEGQNTGELFF. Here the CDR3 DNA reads TGCGCCAGCAGCTTGGAGGGACAAAACACCGGGGAGCTGTTTTTT.